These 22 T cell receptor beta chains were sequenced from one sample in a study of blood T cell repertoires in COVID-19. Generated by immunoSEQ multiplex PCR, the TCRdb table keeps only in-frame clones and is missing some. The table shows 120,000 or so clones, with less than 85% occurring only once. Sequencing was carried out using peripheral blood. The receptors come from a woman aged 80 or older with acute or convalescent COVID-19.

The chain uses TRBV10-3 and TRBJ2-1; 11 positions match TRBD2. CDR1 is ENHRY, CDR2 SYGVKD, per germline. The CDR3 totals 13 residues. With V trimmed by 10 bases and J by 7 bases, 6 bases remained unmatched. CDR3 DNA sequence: TGTGCCACGGAGGCTAGCGGGGGGAATGAGCAGTTCTTC. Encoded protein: CATEASGGNEQFF.

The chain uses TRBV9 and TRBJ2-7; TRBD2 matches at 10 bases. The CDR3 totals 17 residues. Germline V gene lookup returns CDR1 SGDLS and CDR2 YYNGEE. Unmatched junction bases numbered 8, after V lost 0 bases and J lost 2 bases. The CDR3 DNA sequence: TGTGCCAGCAGCGTAGGGCTAGCGGGGGTCGAAACCTACGAGCAGTACTTC. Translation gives CASSVGLAGVETYEQYF.

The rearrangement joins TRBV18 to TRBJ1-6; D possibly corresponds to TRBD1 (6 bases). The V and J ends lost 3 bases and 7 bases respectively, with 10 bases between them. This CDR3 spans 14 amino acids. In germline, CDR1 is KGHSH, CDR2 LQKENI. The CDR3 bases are TGTGCCAGCTCACCGGACAGAGGGAATTCACCCCTCCACTTT. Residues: CASSPDRGNSPLHF.

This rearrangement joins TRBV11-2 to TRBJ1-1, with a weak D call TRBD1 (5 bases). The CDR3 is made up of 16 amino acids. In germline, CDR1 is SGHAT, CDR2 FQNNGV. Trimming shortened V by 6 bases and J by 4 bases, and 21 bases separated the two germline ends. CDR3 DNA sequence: TGTGCCAGCAGTCCCGCGGGGCGGGGTCGGGGCACTGAAGCTTTCTTT. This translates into CASSPAGRGRGTEAFF. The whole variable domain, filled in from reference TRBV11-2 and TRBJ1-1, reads EAGVAQSPRYKIIEKRQSVAFWCNPISGHATLYWYQQILGQGPKLLIQFQNNGVVDDSQLPKDRFSAERLKGVDSTLKIQPAKLEDSAVYLCASSPAGRGRGTEAFFGQGTRLTVV.

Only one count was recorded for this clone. CDR3 sequence reads: CASSGQGGSPLHF. DNA of the CDR3: TGTGCCAGTAGCGGACAGGGCGGTTCACCCCTCCACTTT. The rearrangement links TRBV19 to TRBJ1-6, with 8 bases lining up with TRBD1. The CDR3 is 13 amino acids. Germline V gene lookup returns CDR1 LNHDA and CDR2 SQIVND (reference sequence). V dropped 6 bases and J dropped 9; count of bases not matched to a gene: 4.

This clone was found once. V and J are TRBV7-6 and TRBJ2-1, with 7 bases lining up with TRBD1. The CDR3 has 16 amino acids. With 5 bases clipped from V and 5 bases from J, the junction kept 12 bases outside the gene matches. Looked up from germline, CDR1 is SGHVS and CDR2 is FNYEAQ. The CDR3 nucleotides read TGTGCCAGCAGCAAAGTCCCGGGTCAGGGGGACAATGAGCAGTTCTTC. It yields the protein CASSKVPGQGDNEQFF.

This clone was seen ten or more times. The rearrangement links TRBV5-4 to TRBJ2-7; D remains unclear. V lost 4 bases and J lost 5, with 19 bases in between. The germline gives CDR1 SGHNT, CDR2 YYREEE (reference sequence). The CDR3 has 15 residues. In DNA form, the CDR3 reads TGTGCCAGCAGCCGCTCCCTCGTTAGTTCCGACGAGCAGTACTTC. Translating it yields CASSRSLVSSDEQYF. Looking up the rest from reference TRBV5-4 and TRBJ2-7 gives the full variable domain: ETGVTQSPTHLIKTRGQQVTLRCSSQSGHNTVSWYQQALGQGPQFIFQYYREEENGRGNFPPRFSGLQFPNYSSELNVNALELDDSALYLCASSRSLVSSDEQYFGPGTRLTVT.

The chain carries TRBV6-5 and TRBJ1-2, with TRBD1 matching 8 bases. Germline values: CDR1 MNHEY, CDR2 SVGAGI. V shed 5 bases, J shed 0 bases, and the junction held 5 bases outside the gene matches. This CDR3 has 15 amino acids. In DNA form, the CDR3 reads TGTGCCAGCAGTCACGGGACAGGAACTAACTATGGCTACACCTTC. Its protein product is CASSHGTGTNYGYTF.

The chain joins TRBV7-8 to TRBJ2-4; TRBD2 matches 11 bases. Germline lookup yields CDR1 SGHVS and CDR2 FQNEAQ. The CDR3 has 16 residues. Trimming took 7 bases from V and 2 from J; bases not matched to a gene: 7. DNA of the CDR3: TGTGCCAGCACCCTAGCGGGAGGTTTAACCAAAAACATTCAGTACTTC. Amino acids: CASTLAGGLTKNIQYF.

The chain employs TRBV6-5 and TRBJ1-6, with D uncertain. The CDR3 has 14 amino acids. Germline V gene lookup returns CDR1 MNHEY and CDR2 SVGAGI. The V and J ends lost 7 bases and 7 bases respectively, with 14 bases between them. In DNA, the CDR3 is TGTGCCAGCATGGGCGACCACCGAAATTCACCCCTCCACTTT. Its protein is CASMGDHRNSPLHF.

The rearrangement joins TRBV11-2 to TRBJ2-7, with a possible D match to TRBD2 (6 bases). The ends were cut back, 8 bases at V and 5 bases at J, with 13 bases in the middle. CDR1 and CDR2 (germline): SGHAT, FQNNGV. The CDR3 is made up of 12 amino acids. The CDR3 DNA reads TGTGCCAGCGCAAGCGGGTCCGACGAGCAGTACTTC. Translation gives CASASGSDEQYF.

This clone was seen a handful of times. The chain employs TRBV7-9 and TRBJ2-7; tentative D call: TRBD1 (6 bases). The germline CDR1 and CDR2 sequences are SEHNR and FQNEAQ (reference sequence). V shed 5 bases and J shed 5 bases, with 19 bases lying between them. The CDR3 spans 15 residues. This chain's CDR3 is CASSPPQGRVNEQYF. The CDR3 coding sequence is TGTGCCAGCAGCCCGCCACAGGGTCGGGTTAACGAGCAGTACTTC. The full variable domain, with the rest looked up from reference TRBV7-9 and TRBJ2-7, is DTGVSQNPRHKITKRGQNVTFRCDPISEHNRLYWYRQTLGQGPEFLTYFQNEAQLEKSRLLSDRFSAERPKGSFSTLEIQRTEQGDSAMYLCASSPPQGRVNEQYFGPGTRLTVT.

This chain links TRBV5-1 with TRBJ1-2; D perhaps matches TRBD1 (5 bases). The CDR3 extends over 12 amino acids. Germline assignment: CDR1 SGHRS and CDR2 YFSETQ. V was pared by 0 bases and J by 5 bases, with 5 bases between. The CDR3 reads CASSLEGYGYTF. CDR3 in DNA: TGCGCCAGCAGCTTGGAGGGGTATGGCTACACCTTC.

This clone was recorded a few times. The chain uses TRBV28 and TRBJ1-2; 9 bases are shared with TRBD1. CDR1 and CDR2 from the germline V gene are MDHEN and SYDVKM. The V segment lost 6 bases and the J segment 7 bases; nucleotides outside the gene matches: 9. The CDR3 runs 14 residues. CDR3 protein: CASRIQGARGGYTF. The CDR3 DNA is TGTGCCAGCAGGATACAGGGGGCGAGAGGTGGCTACACCTTC.

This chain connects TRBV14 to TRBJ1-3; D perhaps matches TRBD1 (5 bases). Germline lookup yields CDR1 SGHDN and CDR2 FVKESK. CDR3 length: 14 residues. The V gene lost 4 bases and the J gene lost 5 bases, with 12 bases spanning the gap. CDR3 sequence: CASSRRGARNTIYF. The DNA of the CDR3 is TGTGCCAGCAGCCGGCGGGGCGCAAGAAACACCATATATTTT.

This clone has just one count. The CDR3 loop is CASSLEAAGRGGYTF. The CDR3 DNA reads TGTGCCAGCAGCTTAGAGGCAGCCGGGAGGGGAGGCTACACCTTC. This chain uses TRBV7-2 with TRBJ1-2, with D perhaps TRBD1 (5 bases). CDR3 length equals 15 residues. Between the trimmed V and J ends, which lost 1 base and 8 bases, there was a span of 17 bases. Germline V CDR1 and CDR2: SGHTA, FQGNSA.

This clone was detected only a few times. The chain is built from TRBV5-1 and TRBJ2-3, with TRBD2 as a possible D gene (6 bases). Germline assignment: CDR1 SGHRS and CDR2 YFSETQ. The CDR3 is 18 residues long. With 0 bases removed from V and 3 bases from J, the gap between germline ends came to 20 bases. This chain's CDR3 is CASSLAPTGAAGTDTQYF. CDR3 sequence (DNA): TGCGCCAGCAGCTTGGCACCCACCGGCGCTGCGGGGACAGATACGCAGTATTTT.

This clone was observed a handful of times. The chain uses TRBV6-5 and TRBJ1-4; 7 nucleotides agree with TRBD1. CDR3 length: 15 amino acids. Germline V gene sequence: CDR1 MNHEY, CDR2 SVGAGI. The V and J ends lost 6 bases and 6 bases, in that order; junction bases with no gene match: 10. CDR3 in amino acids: CASRDTGVMDEKLFF. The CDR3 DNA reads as TGTGCCAGCAGAGACACAGGGGTCATGGATGAAAAACTGTTTTTT.

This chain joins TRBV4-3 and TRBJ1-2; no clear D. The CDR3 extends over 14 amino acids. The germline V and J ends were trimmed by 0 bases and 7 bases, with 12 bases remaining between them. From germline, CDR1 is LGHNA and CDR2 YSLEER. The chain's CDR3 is CASSQESLDGGYTF. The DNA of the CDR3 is TGCGCCAGCAGCCAAGAAAGCCTAGACGGTGGCTACACCTTC.

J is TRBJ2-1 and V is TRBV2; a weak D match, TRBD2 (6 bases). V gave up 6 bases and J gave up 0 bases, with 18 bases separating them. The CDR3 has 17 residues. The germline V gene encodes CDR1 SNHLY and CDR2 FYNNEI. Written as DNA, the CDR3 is TGTGCCAGCAGCGGGCCCTTGCGGGACCCCTCCTACAATGAGCAGTTCTTC. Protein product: CASSGPLRDPSYNEQFF.

The CDR3 DNA reads TGTGCCAGCAGTTTACGCCTCAGGGGATCCGGGGAGCTGTTTTTT. It specifies CASSLRLRGSGELFF. The chain recombines TRBV6-5 with TRBJ2-2; a weak D match, TRBD1 (6 bases). The germline V gene encodes CDR1 MNHEY and CDR2 SVGAGI. V gave up 4 bases and J gave up 6 bases, with 15 bases separating them. This CDR3 contains 15 residues.

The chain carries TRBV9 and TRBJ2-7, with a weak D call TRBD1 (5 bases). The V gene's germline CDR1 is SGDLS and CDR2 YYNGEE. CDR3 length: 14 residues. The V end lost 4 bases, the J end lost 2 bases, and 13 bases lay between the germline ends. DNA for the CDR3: TGTGCCAGCAGCCCCAGGCAGGGTACCTACGAGCAGTACTTC. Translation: CASSPRQGTYEQYF.